This TCR beta chain was identified during a study of response to subunit inactivated influenza vaccine. Study-wide results and caveats: T cells newly recruited by each seasonal influenza vaccination are few, the authors suggested.

V gave up 4 bases and J gave up 0 bases; unmatched junction bases: 15. Germline-derived CDR1 and CDR2 are MNHNS and SASEGT. CDR3 length: 21 residues. TCRdb recomputed calls from the RT-PCR reads with MiXCR, one row per CDR3 protein. Of 550,000 to 800,000 distinct CDR3 sequences listed, about 15% are singletons. This clonotype was recorded a few times. The target antigen is unknown. V is TRBV6-1 and J is TRBJ2-1; 13 bases fit TRBD2. This TCR was sampled from a man aged 50 to 60 who received an inactivated influenza vaccine. Here the sequenced sample was PBMCs from blood, taken approximately 15 days before vaccination. CDR3 loop: CASSAHPLLAGGPSSYNEQFF. CDR3 DNA sequence: TGTGCCAGCAGTGCCCACCCGTTACTAGCGGGAGGGCCAAGCTCCTACAATGAGCAGTTCTTC.